This passage covers 21 T cell receptor beta chains from one sample sequenced in a study of blood T cell repertoires in COVID-19. The repertoire was sequenced with immunoSEQ multiplex PCR; TCRdb's copy has only in-frame clones and lacks some. The repertoire has 350,000 to 500,000 clones, around nine tenths of them found once; the top ten carry approximately 1.3%. Sequenced: PBMCs or T cells enriched from blood (not recorded which). These receptors were collected from a woman under 30 who had been exposed to COVID-19.

This clone showed up just a few times. The chain has TRBV2 and TRBJ1-2; D uncertain. This CDR3 is 13 amino acids long. Trimming took 4 bases from V and 0 from J, leaving 6 bases between them. Looked up from germline, CDR1 is SNHLY and CDR2 is FYNNEI. The CDR3 reads CASSGAPNYGYTF. Here the CDR3 DNA reads TGTGCCAGCAGTGGGGCGCCTAACTATGGCTACACCTTC. The variable domain in full, with the rest retrieved from reference TRBV2 and TRBJ1-2, is EPEVTQTPSHQVTQMGQEVILRCVPISNHLYFYWYRQILGQKVEFLVSFYNNEISEKSEIFDDQFSVERPDGSNFTLKIRSTKLEDSAMYFCASSGAPNYGYTFGSGTRLTVV.

The J gene is TRBJ1-1, the V gene TRBV6-5, with D tentatively TRBD1 (5 bases). V was cut by 0 bases and J by 4 bases, with 15 bases left in between. The CDR3 is made up of 16 amino acids. Germline assignment: CDR1 MNHEY and CDR2 SVGAGI. CDR3 DNA: TGTGCCAGCAGTTACTCGAGCAAAGGTAGGGGCACTGAAGCTTTCTTT. Its translation is CASSYSSKGRGTEAFF.

This sequence joins TRBV11-3 and TRBJ2-7, with TRBD1 matching 7 bases. The CDR3 consists of 15 residues. From germline, CDR1 is SGHNT and CDR2 YENEEA. V lost 0 bases and J lost 3; bases outside the gene matches: 5. CDR3 sequence (DNA): TGTGCCAGCAGCTTAGAGGGGGACAGCAACTACGAGCAGTACTTC. It codes for CASSLEGDSNYEQYF.

The chain uses TRBV6-2 or TRBV6-3 and TRBJ1-1; D gene unclear. V dropped 5 bases and J dropped 4 bases, with 11 bases sitting between them. In germline, CDR1 is MNHEY, CDR2 SVGEGT. The CDR3 is made up of 13 amino acids. This CDR3 is CASSPRGGTEAFF. The CDR3, as DNA: TGTGCCAGCAGTCCCCGGGGTGGCACTGAAGCTTTCTTT.

The chain combines TRBV18 with TRBJ1-2; TRBD1 might be the D (6 bases). V shed 1 base and J shed 5 bases, with 14 bases lying between them. The germline gives CDR1 KGHSH, CDR2 LQKENI. The CDR3 runs to 15 residues. Here the CDR3 DNA reads TGTGCCAGCTCACCACGGTCAGGGGATACTTATGGCTACACCTTC. As protein: CASSPRSGDTYGYTF.

The genes are TRBV7-6 and TRBJ2-2, with D maybe TRBD2 (6 bases). Germline CDR1 and CDR2: SGHVS and FNYEAQ. The CDR3 consists of 16 residues. Trimming shortened V by 1 base and J by 4 bases, and 13 bases separated the two germline ends. CDR3 nucleotide sequence: TGTGCCAGCAGCTTAGTCGGTAGCGGCCTCACCGGGGAGCTGTTTTTT. Protein sequence: CASSLVGSGLTGELFF.

This sequence joins TRBV7-6 and TRBJ2-1, with 11 bases matching TRBD2. CDR3 size: 16 residues. V lost 1 base to trimming and J lost 10 bases; unmatched junction nucleotides: 9. Germline V gene lookup returns CDR1 SGHVS and CDR2 FNYEAQ. The DNA for the CDR3 is TGTGCCAGCAGCTTAGGGACTAGCGGGCCGTACAGGGAGCAGTTCTTC. Protein product: CASSLGTSGPYREQFF.

This sequence joins TRBV7-2 and TRBJ2-5; 12 nucleotides align to TRBD2. The CDR3 has 15 residues. Germline CDR1 reads SGHTA; CDR2 reads FQGNSA. The V segment lost 5 bases and the J segment 1 base; nucleotides outside the gene matches: 2. In DNA, the CDR3 is TGTGCCAGCAGCACACTAGCGGGGGGCCAAGAGACCCAGTACTTC. It specifies CASSTLAGGQETQYF.

The chain joins TRBV7-3 to TRBJ2-1, with TRBD2 matching over 7 bases. Germline V lookup: CDR1 SGHTA, CDR2 FQGTGA. The length of the CDR3 is 15 residues. Trimming took 5 bases from V and 5 from J; bases not matched to a gene: 9. The CDR3 DNA reads TGTGCCAGCAGCCGCGGATCGGGGACTAACAATGAGCAGTTCTTC. Protein: CASSRGSGTNNEQFF.

J is TRBJ2-1 and V is TRBV7-6; 8 bases map to TRBD2. With V trimmed by 3 bases and J by 0 bases, 7 bases remained unmatched. Looked up from germline, CDR1 is SGHVS and CDR2 is FNYEAQ. This CDR3 comprises 17 residues. For the CDR3, the DNA is TGTGCCAGCAGCTTCGATGGCGGGGGGAGCTCCTACAATGAGCAGTTCTTC. The encoded protein is CASSFDGGGSSYNEQFF.

The gene calls are TRBV21-1 and TRBJ2-2; whether TRBD1, the table's D call, matches the DNA was not checked. TRBV21-1 corresponds to a pseudogene. This CDR3 contains 12 residues. The CDR3 region has the DNA TGTGCCAGCAGCAACCAGGCCGGGGAGCTGTTTTTT. Translating gives CASSNQAGELFF.

The chain uses TRBV7-2 and TRBJ1-5; 10 bases align to TRBD1. The CDR3 is made up of 15 amino acids. J was trimmed by 3 bases and V by 3 bases; bases with no gene match: 2. Germline CDR1 reads SGHTA; CDR2 reads FQGNSA. The CDR3 region has the DNA TGTGCCAGCAGCTTGGGACAGGGGCCCAATCAGCCCCAGCATTTT. It translates to CASSLGQGPNQPQHF. Full variable domain (rest looked up from reference TRBV7-2 and TRBJ1-5): GAGVSQSPSNKVTEKGKDVELRCDPISGHTALYWYRQSLGQGLEFLIYFQGNSAPDKSGLPSDRFSAERTGGSVSTLTIQRTQQEDSAVYLCASSLGQGPNQPQHFGDGTRLSIL.

The rearrangement joins TRBV7-9 to TRBJ2-7; D is unresolved. The CDR3 runs 12 residues. Per germline, CDR1 SEHNR and CDR2 FQNEAQ (reference sequence). Trimming cost V 4 bases and J 3 bases, with 7 bases left between them. This CDR3 is CASSSRFYEQYF. The CDR3 coding sequence is TGTGCCAGCAGCTCGAGGTTCTACGAGCAGTACTTC.

This clone was seen a handful of times. V and J are TRBV27 and TRBJ1-6; 7 bases line up with TRBD1. Germline loops: CDR1 MNHEY, CDR2 SMNVEV (reference sequence). The CDR3 has 14 amino acids. V dropped 6 bases and J dropped 8; count of bases not matched to a gene: 7. The CDR3 DNA sequence: TGTGCCAGCAGGGCAGGGGGGCAAGATTCACCCCTCCACTTT. Its protein is CASRAGGQDSPLHF.

The rearrangement uses TRBV25-1 and TRBJ1-5; D ambiguous. The CDR3 runs to 13 residues. Trimming left V 3 bases short and J 5 bases short, with 8 bases between. Germline CDR1 reads MGHDK; CDR2 reads SYGVNS. CDR3 DNA: TGTGCCAGCAGTGAGGCAGGATATCAGCCCCAGCATTTT. Translating gives CASSEAGYQPQHF.

The V gene is TRBV6-5, the J gene TRBJ2-1, with a tentative D call TRBD1 (5 bases). From germline, CDR1 is MNHEY and CDR2 SVGAGI. CDR3 length: 12 amino acids. The V gene lost 6 bases and the J gene lost 9 bases, with 12 bases spanning the gap. As DNA, the CDR3 is TGTGCCAGCAGGTCCCAGCAGGGTGAGCAGTTCTTC. Translation gives CASRSQQGEQFF.

Here the CDR3 DNA reads TGTGCCAGCAGCCGCGTCCCGGGACAGGGGGGGGGTCTGTTTTTT. It encodes CASSRVPGQGGGLFF. The genes are TRBV28 and TRBJ1-4; 11 nucleotides line up with TRBD1. Germline loops: CDR1 MDHEN, CDR2 SYDVKM. The CDR3 has 15 amino acids. V trimming: 6 bases; J trimming: 14 bases; junction bases outside the gene matches: 14.

The rearrangement joins TRBV4-2 to TRBJ1-3; tentative D call: TRBD1 (6 bases). Germline loops: CDR1 LGHNA, CDR2 YNFKEQ. Trimming pared 1 base from V and 0 bases from J, leaving 22 bases between. The CDR3 totals 20 residues. The CDR3 DNA reads TGTGCCAGCAGCCAAGTAGCCCGGGACACCCCTCAACCCTCTGGAAACACCATATATTTT. Its protein is CASSQVARDTPQPSGNTIYF.

The chain links TRBV6-5 to TRBJ2-2, with 7 nucleotides matching TRBD2. The germline V gene encodes CDR1 MNHEY and CDR2 SVGAGI. The CDR3 runs 15 residues. V lost 7 bases and J lost 7; bases outside the gene matches: 12. In DNA, the CDR3 is TGTGCCAGCAAGTTCTGGGCGGGAGATGACGGGGAGCTGTTTTTT. Translation: CASKFWAGDDGELFF.

This clone was counted between two and nine times. V is TRBV7-9 and J is TRBJ2-7, with no clear D. Germline V gene sequence: CDR1 SEHNR, CDR2 FQNEAQ (reference sequence). Trimming stripped 5 bases from V and 2 bases from J, with 7 bases between. The CDR3 length is 12 residues. The CDR3 sequence is CASSISPYEQYF. In DNA, the CDR3 is TGTGCCAGCAGCATTTCTCCCTACGAGCAGTACTTC.

The gene calls are TRBV7-3 and TRBJ1-1; D not certain. V lost 5 bases and J 4 bases, leaving 11 bases between the germline ends. CDR1 SGHTA and CDR2 FQGTGA come from the germline V gene. This CDR3 contains 13 residues. DNA for the CDR3: TGTGCCAGCAGCGTAGATCAAATCACTGAAGCTTTCTTT. Translating it yields CASSVDQITEAFF.